This T cell receptor (beta chain) was documented in a study of cytomegalovirus exposure and HLA in healthy donors. Study background: Samples from HLA-typed donors yielded about 85 million unique TCRs in an early data release. Overall study results and limits: Later work found most CMV-associated TCR beta chains apparently HLA-restricted. Trimming of TCR beta V- and J-genes showed a link, identified in a later analysis, to a missense DCLRE1C variant.

In this sample, this clone turned up a few times. Its antigen remains unidentified. CDR3 size: 14 residues. Trimming cost V 4 bases and J 7 bases, with 16 bases left between them. Per the germline V gene, CDR1 is MGHRA and CDR2 is YSYEKL. PCR involved 60 Vbeta and 13 Jbeta primers. Data came from immunoSEQ multiplex PCR; TCRdb stores just in-frame clones and leaves some out. The sample records tens of thousands of clones, less than 80% being singletons. Healthy individuals who donated bone marrow served as the donors. This TCR was sampled from a man aged 25 to 40 in good health and CMV-seronegative. V is TRBV4-1 and J is TRBJ1-2; possible D gene TRBD1, 6 bases. Sequences were obtained from PBMCs. The CDR3 DNA is TGCGCCAGCAGCCGGTTACAGGGCTTTTCTGGCTACACCTTC. This gives the protein CASSRLQGFSGYTF.